This is a list of T cell receptor beta chains from one sample in a study of vaccination effects on CD4 cells after COVID-19. The protocol was immunoSEQ multiplex PCR, while the TCRdb copy is restricted to in-frame clones and leaves out a portion. The sample includes tens of thousands of clones, less than 80% of them seen just once. The antigens for these receptors are not known. Source: CD4+ T cells from PBMCs cultured with HCoV-OC43 spike peptides, taken before COVID-19 vaccination. The receptor source for this set is a human donor who received a COVID-19 vaccine. Both conserved end residues are part of each CDR3. The D gene is left open where the match is weak. Some rows mark clone size as missing; the rest say once, few, many or name a class of expanded clone.

J gene: TRBJ2-1
V gene: TRBV19
D gene: NA
clone size: NA
CDR3 protein: CASSMGREQFF
CDR3 DNA: TGTGCCAGTAGTATGGGACGAGAGCAGTTCTTC

J gene: TRBJ1-1
V gene: TRBV18
D gene: NA
clone size: NA
CDR3 protein: CASSLGGALNTEAFF
CDR3 DNA: TGTGCCAGCTCACTCGGGGGTGCCCTGAACACTGAAGCTTTCTTT

J gene: TRBJ2-3
V gene: TRBV7-3
D gene: NA
clone size: NA
CDR3 protein: CASSLNPGRTDTQYF
CDR3 DNA: TGTGCCAGCAGCTTAAATCCGGGGCGCACAGATACGCAGTATTTT

J gene: TRBJ2-1
V gene: TRBV28
D gene: NA
clone size: NA
CDR3 protein: CASSWYRAGSYNEQFF
CDR3 DNA: TGTGCCAGCAGTTGGTACCGGGCCGGCTCCTACAATGAGCAGTTCTTC

J gene: TRBJ2-3
V gene: TRBV7-2
D gene: NA
clone size: NA
CDR3 protein: CASSLVAALHTEYF
CDR3 DNA: TGTGCCAGCAGCTTAGTAGCGGCCCTACATACAGAGTATTTT

J gene: TRBJ2-7
V gene: TRBV29-1
D gene: NA
clone size: NA
CDR3 protein: CSVEAGSYEQYF
CDR3 DNA: TGCAGCGTTGAGGCGGGTTCCTACGAGCAGTACTTC

J gene: TRBJ1-2
V gene: TRBV5-6
D gene: TRBD1
clone size: NA
CDR3 protein: CASSLRDRENYGYTF
CDR3 DNA: TGTGCCAGCAGCCTCCGGGACAGGGAAAACTATGGCTACACCTTC

J gene: TRBJ1-2
V gene: TRBV4-2
D gene: NA
clone size: NA
CDR3 protein: CASSQGGPLLNYGYTF
CDR3 DNA: TGTGCCAGCAGCCAAGGCGGGCCGCTTCTTAACTATGGCTACACCTTC

J gene: TRBJ1-2
V gene: TRBV2
D gene: NA
clone size: NA
CDR3 protein: CASSDIPLANYGYTF
CDR3 DNA: TGTGCCAGCAGTGACATCCCCTTAGCTAACTATGGCTACACCTTC

J gene: TRBJ2-7
V gene: TRBV28
D gene: NA
clone size: NA
CDR3 protein: CASRMVRGTYEQYF
CDR3 DNA: TGTGCCAGCAGGATGGTCAGGGGTACCTACGAGCAGTACTTC

J gene: TRBJ2-7
V gene: TRBV6-6
D gene: TRBD2
clone size: once
CDR3 protein: CASSPVTSGRGYEQYF
CDR3 DNA: TGTGCCAGCAGCCCCGTGACTAGCGGGAGAGGCTACGAGCAGTACTTC

J gene: TRBJ2-2
V gene: TRBV9
D gene: TRBD2
clone size: NA
CDR3 protein: CASSEGLAPLGELFF
CDR3 DNA: TGTGCCAGCAGCGAGGGACTAGCCCCTTTGGGGGAGCTGTTTTTT

J gene: TRBJ1-2
V gene: TRBV11-2
D gene: NA
clone size: few
CDR3 protein: CASSLTSNYGYTF
CDR3 DNA: TGTGCCAGCAGCTTAACGTCTAACTATGGCTACACCTTC

J gene: TRBJ1-5
V gene: TRBV2
D gene: TRBD1
clone size: NA
CDR3 protein: CASSLRQGAGRQPQHF
CDR3 DNA: TGTGCCAGCAGCCTAAGACAGGGGGCCGGTCGTCAGCCCCAGCATTTT

J gene: TRBJ1-1
V gene: TRBV6-5
D gene: NA
clone size: NA
CDR3 protein: CASSWGGFRTEAFF
CDR3 DNA: TGTGCCAGCAGCTGGGGGGGATTTCGCACTGAAGCTTTCTTT

J gene: TRBJ2-7
V gene: TRBV28
D gene: NA
clone size: NA
CDR3 protein: CASSFLDNSYEQYF
CDR3 DNA: TGTGCCAGCAGTTTCCTGGACAACTCCTACGAGCAGTACTTC

J gene: TRBJ2-3
V gene: TRBV6-2/TRBV6-3
D gene: NA
clone size: once
CDR3 protein: CASSRLDHTDTQYF
CDR3 DNA: TGTGCCAGCAGTCGCCTGGACCACACAGATACGCAGTATTTT

J gene: TRBJ1-1
V gene: TRBV28
D gene: NA
clone size: NA
CDR3 protein: CASFGPMNTEAFF
CDR3 DNA: TGTGCCAGCTTTGGCCCCATGAACACTGAAGCTTTCTTT

J gene: TRBJ2-1
V gene: TRBV30
D gene: NA
clone size: NA
CDR3 protein: CAWNKLENQFF
CDR3 DNA: TGTGCCTGGAACAAACTAGAAAATCAGTTCTTC

J gene: TRBJ1-1
V gene: TRBV3-1/TRBV3-2
D gene: NA
clone size: NA
CDR3 protein: CASSQVRVRHTEAFF
CDR3 DNA: TGTGCCAGCAGCCAAGTCAGGGTTCGGCACACTGAAGCTTTCTTT

J gene: TRBJ1-5
V gene: TRBV27
D gene: TRBD1
clone size: NA
CDR3 protein: CASTGQGGGNQPQHF
CDR3 DNA: TGTGCCAGCACCGGACAGGGAGGGGGCAATCAGCCCCAGCATTTT

J gene: TRBJ1-2
V gene: TRBV30
D gene: NA
clone size: NA
CDR3 protein: CAWSRQAGYTF
CDR3 DNA: TGTGCCTGGAGTAGACAAGCTGGCTACACCTTC

J gene: TRBJ2-7
V gene: TRBV14
D gene: NA
clone size: NA
CDR3 protein: CASSHPGRTSYEQYF
CDR3 DNA: TGTGCCAGCAGCCACCCGGGACGGACCTCCTACGAGCAGTACTTC

J gene: TRBJ2-7
V gene: TRBV19
D gene: NA
clone size: NA
CDR3 protein: CASSIDLWGEQYF
CDR3 DNA: TGTGCCAGTAGTATAGATTTGTGGGGCGAGCAGTACTTC

J gene: TRBJ2-1
V gene: TRBV5-6
D gene: TRBD1
clone size: NA
CDR3 protein: CASSFGTGAYNEQFF
CDR3 DNA: TGTGCCAGCAGCTTCGGGACAGGCGCCTACAATGAGCAGTTCTTC

J gene: TRBJ1-1
V gene: TRBV7-9
D gene: NA
clone size: NA
CDR3 protein: CASSLGTARSTEAFF
CDR3 DNA: TGTGCCAGCAGCTTAGGGACAGCGAGATCGACTGAAGCTTTCTTT

J gene: TRBJ2-5
V gene: TRBV19
D gene: NA
clone size: NA
CDR3 protein: CASSAGALLKETQYF
CDR3 DNA: TGTGCCAGTTCGGCGGGGGCGCTTTTAAAAGAGACCCAGTACTTC

J gene: TRBJ2-2
V gene: TRBV7-3
D gene: NA
clone size: NA
CDR3 protein: CASSLGGGAPGGELFF
CDR3 DNA: TGTGCCAGCAGCTTAGGAGGGGGCGCCCCGGGCGGGGAGCTGTTTTTT

J gene: TRBJ1-2
V gene: TRBV5-1
D gene: NA
clone size: NA
CDR3 protein: CASSLGSLGADGYTF
CDR3 DNA: TGCGCCAGCAGCTTGGGGTCGCTGGGGGCCGATGGCTACACCTTC

J gene: TRBJ2-3
V gene: TRBV14
D gene: TRBD2
clone size: NA
CDR3 protein: CASSDTGGRTDTQYF
CDR3 DNA: TGTGCCAGCAGCGACACGGGGGGGCGCACAGATACGCAGTATTTT